Presented here are 20 T cell receptor beta chains from one specimen sequenced in a study of breast tumors, draining lymph nodes, adjacent tissues. TCRdb reanalysed the multiplex PCR reads using MiXCR and keeps one entry per CDR3 protein. The repertoire holds 140,000 or so distinct CDR3 sequences, with approximately 29% as singletons. Axillary draining lymph nodes of breast cancer patients supplied the node samples. Sequenced input: axillary lymph node tissue. These TCRs come from a female donor with breast cancer. Some clones in this sample may be carry-over from other donors' samples.

This clonotype was detected many times. The V gene is TRBV27, the J gene TRBJ1-6; D not resolved. CDR1 MNHEY and CDR2 SMNVEV come from the germline V gene (reference sequence). CDR3 length equals 15 residues. The germline V and J ends were trimmed by 4 bases and 8 bases, with 15 bases remaining between them. For the CDR3, the DNA is TGTGCCAGCAGTTCGATCGGACGGTTCTATTCACCCCTCCACTTT. Protein product: CASSSIGRFYSPLHF.

There are many counts of this clonotype. The V gene is TRBV2, the J gene TRBJ2-4; D tentatively reads TRBD1 or TRBD2 (6 bases each). V lost 8 bases to trimming and J lost 7 bases, with 15 bases between them. Germline CDR1 is SNHLY and CDR2 is FYNNEI. This CDR3 is built from 13 residues. The CDR3 spells CASGGPLGNIQYF. The CDR3 DNA is TGTGCCAGCGGGGGGCCGTTGGGGAACATTCAGTACTTC.

The chain combines TRBV29-1 with TRBJ2-3; possible D gene TRBD1, 6 bases. The J call is uncertain, as TRBJ1-1 better fits the DNA end. CDR1 and CDR2 (germline): SQVTM, ANQGSEA. This CDR3 is 14 amino acids long. CDR3 nucleotides: TGCAGCGTCCACACGACAGGTGCTGGATCTGAAGCTTTCTTT. It translates to CSVHTTGAGSEAFF.

This clonotype turned up a few times. The rearrangement uses TRBV27 and TRBJ2-1; D possibly corresponds to TRBD2 (7 bases). The V gene's germline CDR1 is MNHEY and CDR2 SMNVEV (reference sequence). The CDR3 has 16 amino acids. Trimming shortened V by 3 bases and J by 6 bases, and 18 bases separated the two germline ends. The CDR3 spells CASSFVGRGGGNEQFF. Written as DNA, the CDR3 is TGTGCCAGCAGTTTTGTCGGTAGGGGGGGCGGCAATGAGCAGTTCTTC.

This clonotype was counted ten times or more. V gene TRBV5-1 combines with J gene TRBJ2-1; D is perhaps TRBD2 (6 bases). Deletions cut 2 bases from V and 0 bases from J, with 9 bases between. CDR3 length: 15 residues. Germline CDR1 is SGHRS and CDR2 is YFSETQ. The CDR3 loop reads CASSLRGSSYNEQFF. CDR3 nucleotides: TGCGCCAGCAGCTTACGGGGGAGCTCCTACAATGAGCAGTTCTTC.

The CDR3 loop is CATSGSGGGTQYF. The CDR3 region has the DNA TGTGCCACCAGTGGATCGGGGGGTGGGACCCAGTACTTC. The chain carries TRBV24-1 and TRBJ2-5, with 7 bases identical to TRBD2. J gave up 7 bases and V 5 bases, and 6 bases lay outside the gene matches. The CDR3 totals 13 residues. In germline, CDR1 is KGHDR, CDR2 SFDVKD.

This clonotype was recorded many times. The chain has TRBV6-4 and TRBJ2-3; D is uncertain. The germline gives CDR1 MRHNA, CDR2 SNTAGT. The CDR3 has 14 residues. V lost 4 bases and J 5 bases, leaving 13 bases between the germline ends. The CDR3 bases are TGTGCCAGCAGTGTAGGCCTTGGGCAAGATACGCAGTATTTT. Amino acid sequence: CASSVGLGQDTQYF.

This clonotype came up many times. The rearrangement links TRBV6-1 to TRBJ2-7; 8 positions match TRBD2. With 4 bases clipped from V and 3 bases from J, the junction kept 8 bases outside the gene matches. CDR3 size: 15 residues. Germline CDR1 is MNHNS and CDR2 is SASEGT. The CDR3 sequence is CASSGASGFRYEQYV. The DNA of the CDR3 is TGTGCCAGCAGTGGGGCTAGCGGGTTTCGCTACGAGCAGTACGTC.

The table lists this clonotype with a few counts. This chain joins TRBV20-1 and TRBJ1-1; D is undetermined. Germline loops: CDR1 DFQATT, CDR2 SNEGSKA (reference sequence). This CDR3 comprises 16 residues. Trimming took 0 bases from V and 4 from J, leaving 18 bases between them. This chain's CDR3 is CSARDFSTGPLTEAFF. The CDR3 DNA reads TGCAGTGCTAGAGATTTCTCGACTGGGCCTCTCACTGAAGCTTTCTTT.

This clonotype was recorded at least ten times. One end of the junction is discordant with germline, which a read error may explain. The chain has TRBV7-2 and TRBJ1-2; D might be TRBD1 (6 bases). Per the germline V gene, CDR1 is SGHTA and CDR2 is FQGNSA. CDR3 length: 15 residues. The CDR3 loop is CASSEPDRANYGYPF. The CDR3 bases are TGTGCCAGCAGCGAGCCGGACAGAGCTAACTATGGCTACCCCTTC.

This clonotype was detected many times. The V call is TRBV6-5, the J call TRBJ1-5; 7 bases line up with TRBD1. The junction had 7 bases not matched to a gene; V was cut back by 7 bases and J by 1 base. CDR3 length: 15 residues. Per the germline V gene, CDR1 is MNHEY and CDR2 is SVGAGI. CDR3 nucleotides: TGTGCCAGCAAAGACAGGGTCAGGAGCAATCAGCCCCAGCATTTT. As protein: CASKDRVRSNQPQHF.

To note about this clonotype: The DNA is omitted, as the CDR3 cannot be located on it reliably, and the CDR3 follows TCRdb's listing. The gene calls are TRBV4-1 and TRBJ1-5; the D call TRBD1 from the table was never checked on the DNA. The V gene's germline CDR1 is MGHRA and CDR2 YSYEKL. Ends included, the CDR3 has 21 residues. CDR3 protein: CASSQDHRVEKLFFGSGTQHF.

The sample holds many counts of this clonotype. This sequence joins TRBV29-1 and TRBJ1-2; tentatively, D is TRBD1 (6 bases). Trimming removed 8 bases from V and 2 bases from J, with 21 bases in between. Germline lookup yields CDR1 SQVTM and CDR2 ANQGSEA. The CDR3 is 15 amino acids. The CDR3 DNA reads as TGCAGCCTGGCCCTTTTGGCAGGGGCGAACTATGGCTACACCTTC. Amino acid sequence: CSLALLAGANYGYTF.

This clonotype was counted ten times or more. V gene TRBV25-1 combines with J gene TRBJ1-3; possible D gene TRBD1, 6 bases. CDR1 MGHDK and CDR2 SYGVNS come from the germline V gene. V lost 2 bases, J lost 4 bases, and 15 bases lay in between. This CDR3 is 16 amino acids long. CDR3 loop: CASSEGLRTDGNTIYF. CDR3 bases: TGTGCCAGCAGTGAAGGTCTTCGGACAGACGGAAACACCATATATTTT. Combining the CDR3 with reference TRBV25-1 and TRBJ1-3 gives the whole variable domain EADIYQTPRYLVIGTGKKITLECSQTMGHDKMYWYQQDPGMELHLIHYSYGVNSTEKGDLSSESTVSRIRTEHFPLTLESARPSHTSQYLCASSEGLRTDGNTIYFGEGSWLTVV.

In this sample, this clonotype turned up many times. The chain combines TRBV18 with TRBJ2-3; perhaps TRBD1 as D (6 bases). V lost 5 bases to trimming and J lost 0 bases, with 15 bases between them. This CDR3 is 16 amino acids long. CDR1 and CDR2 from the germline V gene are KGHSH and LQKENI. The CDR3: CASSVGQTSSTDTQYF. DNA for the CDR3: TGTGCCAGCTCAGTCGGACAGACTTCTAGCACAGATACGCAGTATTTT.

This clonotype occurred many times. The rearrangement links TRBV6-6 to TRBJ2-3; 9 bases are shared with TRBD1. Germline values: CDR1 MNHNY, CDR2 SVGAGI (reference sequence). There are 16 residues in the CDR3. V dropped 6 bases and J dropped 3; count of bases not matched to a gene: 10. DNA for the CDR3: TGTGCCAGCAGCCCTAGGACAGGGGTAAGGACAGATACGCAGTATTTT. This encodes CASSPRTGVRTDTQYF.

This clonotype was observed at least ten times. The chain combines TRBV12-3 or TRBV12-4 with TRBJ1-6; weak D call: TRBD1 (5 bases). CDR3 size: 12 residues. Deletions cut 4 bases from V and 10 bases from J, with 8 bases between. CDR3 region: CASSSGDSPLHF. The CDR3 DNA sequence: TGTGCCAGCAGTTCCGGGGACTCACCCCTCCACTTT.

Many counts were recorded for this clonotype. The chain combines TRBV19 with TRBJ2-5, with 8 positions matching TRBD1. From germline, CDR1 is LNHDA and CDR2 SQIVND (reference sequence). Unmatched junction bases numbered 1, after V lost 3 bases and J lost 1 base. This CDR3 contains 14 residues. The CDR3 loop is CASSIGQGQETQYF. The CDR3 DNA reads TGTGCCAGTAGTATTGGACAGGGCCAAGAGACCCAGTACTTC.

This clonotype was counted ten times or more. V usage is TRBV6-6 and J usage is TRBJ1-2; D gene unclear. This CDR3 contains 10 residues. Germline V gene sequence: CDR1 MNHNY, CDR2 SVGAGI (reference sequence). V lost 6 bases and J 6 bases, leaving 5 bases between the germline ends. In DNA form, the CDR3 reads TGTGCCAGCAGCCGCGATGGCTACACCTTC. Protein product: CASSRDGYTF.

For this clonotype: It is unclear where the CDR3 begins or ends on the DNA, so no DNA is shown, and the CDR3 is as TCRdb lists it. The chain recombines TRBV13 with TRBJ2-5. The CDR3 numbers 19 amino acids, ends counted. Germline CDR1 PRHDT, CDR2 FYEKMQ (reference sequence). The CDR3 region is CASSLYICSVSGPQETQYF.